This TCR beta chain is drawn from a study of identical twins. Broader study findings: Memory repertoires lacked the insertion deficit that abundant cord blood beta clonotypes showed.

From germline, CDR1 is PRHDT and CDR2 FYEKMQ (reference sequence). V was trimmed by 7 bases and J by 5 bases, leaving 18 bases between them. This CDR3 has 14 residues. This clonotype has at least ten counts. The antigen remains unidentified. cDNA carried unique molecular identifiers, and a universal primer site was added by template switching. TCRdb processed the 5' RACE reads anew with MiXCR; each CDR3 protein has one entry. Here the sample spans more than 650,000 distinct CDR3 sequences, around 6% being singletons. The V gene is TRBV13, the J gene TRBJ2-7, with D possibly called TRBD1 or TRBD2 (5 bases each). Sequenced material: naive T cells sorted from blood. The receptor comes from a man aged 18 to 29 in good health. The CDR3 reads CASNTRGGVDEQYF. CDR3 DNA: TGTGCCAGCAACACCCGGGGCGGAGTTGACGAGCAGTACTTC.